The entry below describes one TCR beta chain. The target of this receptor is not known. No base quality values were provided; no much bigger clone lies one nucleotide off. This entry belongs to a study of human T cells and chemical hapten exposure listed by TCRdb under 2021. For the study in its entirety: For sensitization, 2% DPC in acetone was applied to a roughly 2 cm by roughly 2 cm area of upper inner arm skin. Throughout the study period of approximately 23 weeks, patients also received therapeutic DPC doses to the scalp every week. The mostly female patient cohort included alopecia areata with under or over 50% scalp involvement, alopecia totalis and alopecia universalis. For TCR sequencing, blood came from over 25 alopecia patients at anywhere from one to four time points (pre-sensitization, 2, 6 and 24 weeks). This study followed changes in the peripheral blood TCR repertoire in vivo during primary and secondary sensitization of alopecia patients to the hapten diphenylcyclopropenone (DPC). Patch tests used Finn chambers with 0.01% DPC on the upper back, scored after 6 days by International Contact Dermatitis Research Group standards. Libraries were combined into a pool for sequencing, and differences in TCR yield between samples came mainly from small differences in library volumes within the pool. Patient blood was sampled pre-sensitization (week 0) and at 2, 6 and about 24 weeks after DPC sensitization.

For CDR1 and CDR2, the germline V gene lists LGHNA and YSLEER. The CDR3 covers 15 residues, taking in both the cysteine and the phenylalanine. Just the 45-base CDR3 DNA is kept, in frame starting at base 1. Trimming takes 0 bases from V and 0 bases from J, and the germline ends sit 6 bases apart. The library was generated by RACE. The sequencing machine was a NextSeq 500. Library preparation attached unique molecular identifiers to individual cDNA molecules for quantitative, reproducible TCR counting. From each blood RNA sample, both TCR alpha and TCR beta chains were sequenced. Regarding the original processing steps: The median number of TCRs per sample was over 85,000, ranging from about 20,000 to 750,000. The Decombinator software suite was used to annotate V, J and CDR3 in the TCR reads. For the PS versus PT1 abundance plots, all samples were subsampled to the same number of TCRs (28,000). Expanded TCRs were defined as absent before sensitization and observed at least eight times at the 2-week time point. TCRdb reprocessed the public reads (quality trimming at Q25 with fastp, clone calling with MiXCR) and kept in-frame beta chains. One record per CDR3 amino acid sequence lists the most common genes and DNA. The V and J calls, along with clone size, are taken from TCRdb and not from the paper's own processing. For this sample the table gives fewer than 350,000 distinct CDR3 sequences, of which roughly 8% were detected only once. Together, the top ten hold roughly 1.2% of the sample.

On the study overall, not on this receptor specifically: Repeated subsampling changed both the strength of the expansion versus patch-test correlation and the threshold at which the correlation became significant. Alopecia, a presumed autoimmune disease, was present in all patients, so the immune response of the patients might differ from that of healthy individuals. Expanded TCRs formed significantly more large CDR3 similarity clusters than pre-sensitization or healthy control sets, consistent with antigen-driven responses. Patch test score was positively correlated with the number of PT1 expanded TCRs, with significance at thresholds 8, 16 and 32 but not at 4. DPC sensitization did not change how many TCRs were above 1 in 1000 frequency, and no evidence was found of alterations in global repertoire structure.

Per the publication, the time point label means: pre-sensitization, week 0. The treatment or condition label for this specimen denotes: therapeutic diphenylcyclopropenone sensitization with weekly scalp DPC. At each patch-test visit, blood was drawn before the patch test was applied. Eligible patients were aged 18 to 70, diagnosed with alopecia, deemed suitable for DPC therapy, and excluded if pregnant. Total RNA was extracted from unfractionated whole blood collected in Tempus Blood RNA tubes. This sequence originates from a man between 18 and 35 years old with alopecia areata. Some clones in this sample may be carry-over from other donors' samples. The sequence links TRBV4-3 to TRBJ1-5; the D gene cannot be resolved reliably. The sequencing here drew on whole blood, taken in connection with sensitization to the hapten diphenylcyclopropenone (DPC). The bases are TGCGCCAGCAGCCAAGATTGGGGTAGCAATCAGCCCCAGCATTTT. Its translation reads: CASSQDWGSNQPQHF.